This passage covers 28 T cell receptor beta chains from one sample sequenced in a study of T cells in Graves' hyperthyroidism and ophthalmopathy. Amplification targeted TCR beta CDR3 regions from RNA transcripts. TCR CDR3 regions were first amplified by RT-PCR with HTBI primers. In TCRdb, the multiplex PCR reads were re-called with MiXCR into one record per CDR3 protein. This table holds under 450,000 distinct CDR3 sequences, less than 20% found once. Input material: blood. Every receptor here comes from a woman aged 18-29 years with Graves' hyperthyroidism.

This clonotype was seen only a few times. This chain joins TRBV11-2 and TRBJ2-5, with D possibly being TRBD2 (6 bases). Germline CDR1 is SGHAT and CDR2 is FQNNGV. The CDR3 runs 14 residues. V dropped 5 bases and J dropped 3 bases, with 13 bases sitting between them. Here the CDR3 reads CASSVTSFEETQYF. CDR3 DNA: TGTGCCAGCAGCGTCACTAGCTTCGAAGAGACCCAGTACTTC.

This clonotype was counted many times. V gene TRBV7-9 combines with J gene TRBJ2-5, with 7 nucleotides matching TRBD2. In germline, CDR1 is SEHNR, CDR2 FQNEAQ (reference sequence). The length of the CDR3 is 15 residues. Germline trimming cut 5 bases from V and 2 bases from J; bases unmatched to any gene: 8. The CDR3: CASSTGGTAQETQYF. The CDR3 DNA is TGTGCCAGCAGCACCGGGGGGACGGCTCAAGAGACCCAGTACTTC.

This clonotype was seen a few times. One junction end disagrees with the germline gene, perhaps due to a read error. The chain recombines TRBV5-1 with TRBJ1-6; 8 bases are shared with TRBD1. CDR3 length: 15 residues. The germline V gene encodes CDR1 SGHRS and CDR2 YFSETQ. In nucleotides, the CDR3 is TGCGCCAACAGCTTTGACAGGGGCCCAAATTCACCCCTCCACTTT. This sequence encodes CANSFDRGPNSPLHF.

This clonotype appeared many times. The rearrangement joins TRBV5-1 to TRBJ2-3; possible D gene TRBD1, 6 bases. The CDR3 totals 13 residues. Germline CDR1 and CDR2: SGHRS and YFSETQ. The germline V and J ends were trimmed by 4 bases and 9 bases, with 15 bases remaining between them. In DNA, the CDR3 is TGCGCCAGCAGCGCGGCCAGCACAGGGACGCAGTATTTT. Residues: CASSAASTGTQYF.

Ten or more counts support this clonotype. V gene TRBV2 combines with J gene TRBJ2-5; D is undetermined. The ends were cut back, 8 bases at V and 4 bases at J, with 23 bases in the middle. The CDR3 consists of 16 residues. CDR1 and CDR2 (germline): SNHLY, FYNNEI. The CDR3 loop reads CASQPLPTKGPETQYF. The CDR3 nucleotides are TGTGCCAGCCAACCCCTCCCGACGAAGGGCCCAGAGACCCAGTACTTC.

The rearrangement joins TRBV6-1 to TRBJ2-7; maybe TRBD1 (6 bases). CDR1 is MNHNS and CDR2 is SASEGT in the germline V gene. This CDR3 comprises 12 residues. The V and J ends lost 6 bases and 6 bases respectively, with 12 bases between them. CDR3 in amino acids: CASSTGTSEQYF. For the CDR3, the DNA is TGTGCCAGCAGCACCGGGACAAGCGAGCAGTACTTC.

CDR3 sequence reads: CASSILVKTGSNQPQHF. The CDR3 DNA reads TGTGCCAGTAGTATCCTTGTAAAAACAGGGAGCAATCAGCCCCAGCATTTT. V gene TRBV19 combines with J gene TRBJ1-5, with D possibly being TRBD1 (6 bases). The CDR3 spans 17 residues. Germline CDR1 and CDR2: LNHDA and SQIVND (reference sequence). V lost 3 bases and J lost 1, with 16 bases in between.

This clonotype came up many times. This chain links TRBV12-3 or TRBV12-4 with TRBJ2-1; D perhaps matches TRBD1 (5 bases). V was clipped by 1 base and J by 3 bases, with 10 bases between them. The CDR3 has 15 residues. The CDR3 nucleotides read TGTGCCAGCAGTTTAGGGAACAGGCGCTACAATGAGCAGTTCTTC. Protein sequence: CASSLGNRRYNEQFF.

This clonotype was detected many times. The chain uses TRBV6-1 and TRBJ2-5; 7 bases align to TRBD2. Germline CDR1 and CDR2: MNHNS and SASEGT. This CDR3 is 15 amino acids long. Losses at the gene ends were 5 bases for V and 5 bases for J; bases not matched to a gene: 11. The CDR3 sequence is CASSNRTSRSETQYF. In DNA, the CDR3 is TGTGCCAGCAGTAACAGGACTAGTCGGTCCGAGACCCAGTACTTC.

V and J are TRBV6-1 and TRBJ1-4; D is undetermined. V lost 8 bases to trimming and J lost 7 bases, with 11 bases between them. The CDR3 loop spans 12 amino acids. CDR1 and CDR2 from the germline V gene are MNHNS and SASEGT. As DNA, the CDR3 is TGTGCCAGCGCGCCGGAGAGTGAAAAACTGTTTTTT. This gives the protein CASAPESEKLFF.

This clonotype showed up many times. The V call is TRBV10-3, the J call TRBJ2-7, with D tentatively TRBD2 (5 bases). This CDR3 region has 14 residues. The germline V and J ends were trimmed by 5 bases and 0 bases, with 11 bases remaining between them. Germline CDR1 reads ENHRY; CDR2 reads SYGVKD. The CDR3 loop is CAISRRTSSYEQYF. CDR3 in DNA: TGTGCCATCAGTAGGAGGACGAGCTCCTACGAGCAGTACTTC.

This clonotype was recorded many times. In nucleotides, the CDR3 is TGTGCCAGCTCACCACGTAGGCAAAATCGCGGCTACGAGCAGTACTTC. Translation: CASSPRRQNRGYEQYF. This chain links TRBV18 with TRBJ2-7; D unresolved. V gave up 1 base and J gave up 3 bases, with 16 bases separating them. The CDR3 loop spans 16 amino acids. Germline V gives CDR1 KGHSH, CDR2 LQKENI.

V is TRBV20-1 and J is TRBJ1-5, with no clear D. Germline CDR1 DFQATT, CDR2 SNEGSKA (reference sequence). Trimming stripped 4 bases from V and 2 bases from J, with 9 bases between. This CDR3 has 13 amino acids. The CDR3 protein is CSAIGGGNQPQHF. The CDR3 DNA sequence: TGCAGTGCTATAGGTGGGGGCAATCAGCCCCAGCATTTT.

This clonotype was found many times. The chain links TRBV10-3 to TRBJ2-2, with D possibly being TRBD1 (5 bases). V was trimmed by 0 bases and J by 9 bases, leaving 14 bases between them. Per germline, CDR1 ENHRY and CDR2 SYGVKD. The CDR3 consists of 15 residues. The CDR3 nucleotides are TGTGCCATCAGTGAGTCGGTGGATGGGGCTCGGGAGCTGTTTTTT. As protein: CAISESVDGARELFF.

This clonotype was recorded at least ten times. The chain uses TRBV20-1 and TRBJ2-7, with 7 bases identical to TRBD1. Germline loops: CDR1 DFQATT, CDR2 SNEGSKA (reference sequence). CDR3 length equals 15 residues. The ends lost 6 bases at V and 2 bases at J; junction bases unmatched: 13. CDR3 DNA sequence: TGCAGTGCGAACTCGAACCGGGACAGTCCCTACGAGCAGTACTTC. It is translated as CSANSNRDSPYEQYF.

This clonotype appeared many times. The V call is TRBV6-2 or TRBV6-3, the J call TRBJ2-7; possible D gene TRBD2, 5 bases. In germline, CDR1 is MNHEY, CDR2 SVGEGT. Trimming took 5 bases from V and 3 from J, leaving 17 bases between them. The CDR3 covers 15 residues. The CDR3 region has the DNA TGTGCCAGCAGTAGAGGGAAGGCCCTGGGCTACGAGCAGTACTTC. Residues: CASSRGKALGYEQYF.

In this sample, this clonotype turned up many times. The chain links TRBV6-5 to TRBJ2-5; D uncertain. The CDR3 covers 12 residues. V lost 0 bases and J 3 bases, leaving 2 bases between the germline ends. Germline V gene data show CDR1 as MNHEY and CDR2 as SVGAGI. The chain's CDR3 is CASSYSKETQYF. CDR3 sequence (DNA): TGTGCCAGCAGTTACTCGAAAGAGACCCAGTACTTC.

This clonotype has more than one count but fewer than ten. CDR3 in DNA: TGTGCCAGTAGTATGGAGCCGAACACCGGGGAGCTGTTTTTT. It encodes CASSMEPNTGELFF. The chain is built from TRBV19 and TRBJ2-2; D is undetermined. Germline CDR1 is LNHDA and CDR2 is SQIVND (reference sequence). This CDR3 contains 14 residues. V gave up 3 bases and J gave up 0 bases, with 5 bases separating them.

This clonotype was recorded many times. The genes are TRBV6-1 and TRBJ2-3, with 9 nucleotides matching TRBD2. The CDR3 has 15 residues. Germline V gene lookup returns CDR1 MNHNS and CDR2 SASEGT. Trimming at V came to 6 bases and at J to 8 bases, leaving 12 bases not matched to a gene. The CDR3 DNA is TGTGCCAGCAGCCGTAGCGGGAGTCGGAGGGGTACGCAGTATTTT. It codes for CASSRSGSRRGTQYF.

V gene TRBV6-5 combines with J gene TRBJ1-4; D not certain. The CDR3 covers 15 residues. V was clipped by 4 bases and J by 5 bases, with 14 bases between them. Germline lookup yields CDR1 MNHEY and CDR2 SVGAGI. The CDR3 region is CASSWARRENEKLFF. CDR3 nucleotides: TGTGCCAGCAGTTGGGCGAGACGGGAGAATGAAAAACTGTTTTTT.

This clonotype was recorded a few times. The chain uses TRBV5-4 and TRBJ2-5, with D possibly TRBD1 on 5 matching bases. Germline V CDR1 and CDR2: SGHNT, YYREEE (reference sequence). The CDR3 consists of 14 residues. V dropped 1 base and J dropped 3 bases, with 10 bases sitting between them. CDR3 loop: CASSLKDTEETQYF. CDR3 DNA: TGTGCCAGCAGCTTGAAGGACACTGAAGAGACCCAGTACTTC. Variable domain in full (rest from reference TRBV5-4 and TRBJ2-5): ETGVTQSPTHLIKTRGQQVTLRCSSQSGHNTVSWYQQALGQGPQFIFQYYREEENGRGNFPPRFSGLQFPNYSSELNVNALELDDSALYLCASSLKDTEETQYFGPGTRLLVL.

This clonotype was observed many times. The chain joins TRBV27 to TRBJ2-1, with a tentative D call TRBD1 (5 bases). The V end lost 6 bases, the J end lost 3 bases, and 15 bases lay between the germline ends. The germline V gene encodes CDR1 MNHEY and CDR2 SMNVEV (reference sequence). CDR3 length equals 15 residues. The CDR3 DNA is TGTGCCAGCAGATATGGGCAGGGTAACTACAATGAGCAGTTCTTC. It translates to CASRYGQGNYNEQFF.

The genes are TRBV10-3 and TRBJ1-4, with D perhaps TRBD1 (5 bases). Germline CDR1 is ENHRY and CDR2 is SYGVKD. Trimming shortened V by 3 bases and J by 12 bases, and 11 bases separated the two germline ends. The CDR3 is 12 residues long. CDR3 residues: CAISDLEGQLFF. DNA for the CDR3: TGTGCCATCAGTGACCTAGAGGGGCAACTGTTTTTT.

Ten or more counts support this clonotype. For the CDR3, the DNA is TGTGCCAGCAGCTTCCCATTGCGGATGGACAGCGACTATGGCTACACCTTC. It encodes CASSFPLRMDSDYGYTF. This chain links TRBV7-2 with TRBJ1-2, with TRBD1 as a possible D gene (6 bases). With 3 bases removed from V and 3 bases from J, the gap between germline ends came to 20 bases. The CDR3 totals 17 residues. Per the germline V gene, CDR1 is SGHTA and CDR2 is FQGNSA.

This rearrangement joins TRBV11-2 to TRBJ2-7; 10 nucleotides line up with TRBD1. V lost 6 bases and J lost 6; bases outside the gene matches: 5. Per germline, CDR1 SGHAT and CDR2 FQNNGV. The CDR3 extends over 13 amino acids. The CDR3 protein is CASRLGTGVEQYF. For the CDR3, the DNA is TGTGCCAGCAGACTAGGGACAGGGGTCGAGCAGTACTTC.

The rearrangement links TRBV9 to TRBJ1-6; 9 bases align to TRBD1. This CDR3 spans 20 amino acids. Germline V CDR1 and CDR2: SGDLS, YYNGEE. Germline trimming cut 0 bases from V and 9 bases from J; bases unmatched to any gene: 19. The CDR3: CASSVEPDRGLPFWSSPLHF. The CDR3 DNA reads TGTGCCAGCAGCGTAGAGCCGGACAGGGGTCTTCCCTTCTGGAGTTCACCCCTCCACTTT.

This clonotype was found a few times. This chain joins TRBV13 and TRBJ2-3; TRBD2 is a possible D gene (5 bases). Trimming took 4 bases from V and 5 from J, leaving 13 bases between them. CDR3 length: 14 amino acids. Germline-derived CDR1 and CDR2 are PRHDT and FYEKMQ (reference sequence). This CDR3 is CASSWAYGEDTQYF. DNA for the CDR3: TGTGCCAGCAGCTGGGCGTACGGGGAAGATACGCAGTATTTT.

V gene TRBV20-1 combines with J gene TRBJ1-1, with a weak D call TRBD1 (5 bases). V dropped 1 base and J dropped 5 bases, with 11 bases sitting between them. The CDR3 loop spans 13 amino acids. Germline lookup yields CDR1 DFQATT and CDR2 SNEGSKA (reference sequence). CDR3 sequence reads: CSARAEGTTEAFF. The CDR3 region has the DNA TGCAGTGCTAGAGCGGAGGGGACGACTGAAGCTTTCTTT.